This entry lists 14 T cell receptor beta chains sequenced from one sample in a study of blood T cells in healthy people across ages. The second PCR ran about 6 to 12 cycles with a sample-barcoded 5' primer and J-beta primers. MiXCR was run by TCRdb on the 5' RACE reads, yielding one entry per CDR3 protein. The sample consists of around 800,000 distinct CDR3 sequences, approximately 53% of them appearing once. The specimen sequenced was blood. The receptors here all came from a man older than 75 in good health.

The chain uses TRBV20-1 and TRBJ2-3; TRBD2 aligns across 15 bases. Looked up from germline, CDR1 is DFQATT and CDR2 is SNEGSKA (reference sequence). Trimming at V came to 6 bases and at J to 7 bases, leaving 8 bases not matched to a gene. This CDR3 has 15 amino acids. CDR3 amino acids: CSAPRTSGRANTQYF. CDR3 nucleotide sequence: TGCAGTGCCCCACGGACTAGCGGGAGGGCTAATACGCAGTATTTT.

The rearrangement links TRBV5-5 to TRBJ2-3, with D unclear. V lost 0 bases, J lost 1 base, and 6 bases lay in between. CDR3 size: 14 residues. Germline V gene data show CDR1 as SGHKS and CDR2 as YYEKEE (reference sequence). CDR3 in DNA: TGTGCCAGCAGCTTGGGTCAGCGCACAGATACGCAGTATTTT. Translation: CASSLGQRTDTQYF.

The CDR3 spells CSAMPRLGSTDTQYF. The CDR3 DNA reads as TGCAGTGCTATGCCTAGACTAGGTAGCACAGATACGCAGTATTTT. The V and J genes are TRBV20-1 and TRBJ2-3; maybe TRBD2 (6 bases). Germline values: CDR1 DFQATT, CDR2 SNEGSKA (reference sequence). The V gene lost 4 bases and the J gene lost 0 bases, with 14 bases spanning the gap. The CDR3 is 15 amino acids.

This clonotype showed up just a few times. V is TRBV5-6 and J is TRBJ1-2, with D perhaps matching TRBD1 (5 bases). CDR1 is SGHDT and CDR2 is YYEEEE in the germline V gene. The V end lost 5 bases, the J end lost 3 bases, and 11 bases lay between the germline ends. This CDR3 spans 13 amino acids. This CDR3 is CASRVWGDYGYTF. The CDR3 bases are TGTGCCAGCAGGGTGTGGGGGGACTATGGCTACACCTTC.

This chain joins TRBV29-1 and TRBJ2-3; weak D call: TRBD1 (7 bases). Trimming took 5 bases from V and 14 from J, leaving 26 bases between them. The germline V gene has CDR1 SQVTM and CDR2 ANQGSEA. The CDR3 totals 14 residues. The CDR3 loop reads CSVRVGPQGGDAYF. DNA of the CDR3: TGCAGCGTTCGCGTGGGCCCCCAGGGGGGAGACGCGTATTTT.

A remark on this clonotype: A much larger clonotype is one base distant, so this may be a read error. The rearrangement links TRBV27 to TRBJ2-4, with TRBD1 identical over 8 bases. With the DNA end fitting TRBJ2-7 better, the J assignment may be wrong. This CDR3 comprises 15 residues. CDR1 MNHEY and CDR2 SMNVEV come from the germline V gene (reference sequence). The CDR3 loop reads CASSLTGVSPCEQYF. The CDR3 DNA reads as TGTGCCAGCAGTTTGACAGGGGTATCCCCCTGCGAGCAGTACTTC.

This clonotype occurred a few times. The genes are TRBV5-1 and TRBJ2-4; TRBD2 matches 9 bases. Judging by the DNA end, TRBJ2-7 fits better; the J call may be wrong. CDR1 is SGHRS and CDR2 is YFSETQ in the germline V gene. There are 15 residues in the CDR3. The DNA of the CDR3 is TGCGCCAGCAGCTTGGCTAGCGGGATTACCTACGAGCAGTACTTC. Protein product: CASSLASGITYEQYF.

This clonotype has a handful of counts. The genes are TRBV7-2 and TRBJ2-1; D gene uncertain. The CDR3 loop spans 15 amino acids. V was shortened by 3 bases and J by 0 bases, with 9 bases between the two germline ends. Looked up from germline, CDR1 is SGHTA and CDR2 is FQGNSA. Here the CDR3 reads CASSFGWGSYNEQFF. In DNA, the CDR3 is TGTGCCAGCAGCTTTGGCTGGGGCTCCTACAATGAGCAGTTCTTC.

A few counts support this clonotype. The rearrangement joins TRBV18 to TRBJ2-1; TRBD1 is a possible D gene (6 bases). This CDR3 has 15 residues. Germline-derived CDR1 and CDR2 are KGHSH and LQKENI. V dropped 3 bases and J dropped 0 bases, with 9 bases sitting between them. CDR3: CASSPTGSSYNEQFF. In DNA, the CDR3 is TGTGCCAGCTCACCTACAGGGAGCTCCTACAATGAGCAGTTCTTC.

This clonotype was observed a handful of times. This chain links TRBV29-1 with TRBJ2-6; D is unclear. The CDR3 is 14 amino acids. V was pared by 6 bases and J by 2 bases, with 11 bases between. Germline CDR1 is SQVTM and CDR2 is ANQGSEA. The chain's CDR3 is CSVRARTGANVLTF. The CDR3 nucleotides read TGCAGCGTCCGAGCCCGCACTGGGGCCAACGTCCTGACTTTC.

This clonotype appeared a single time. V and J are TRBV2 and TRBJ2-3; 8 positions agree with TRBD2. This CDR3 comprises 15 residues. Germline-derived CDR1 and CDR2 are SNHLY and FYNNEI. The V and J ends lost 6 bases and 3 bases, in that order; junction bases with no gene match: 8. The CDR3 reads CASRMDGTRTDTQYF. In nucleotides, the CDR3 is TGTGCCAGCAGAATGGACGGGACTAGGACAGATACGCAGTATTTT.

CDR3 coding DNA: TGTGCCAGCAGCTTGGTGACAGATGACGAGCAGTACTTC. Its translation is CASSLVTDDEQYF. V and J are TRBV5-5 and TRBJ2-5, with a possible D match to TRBD1 (5 bases). Gene TRBJ2-7 matches the end of the DNA better, so the J call may be wrong. Looked up from germline, CDR1 is SGHKS and CDR2 is YYEKEE (reference sequence). The CDR3 spans 13 residues.

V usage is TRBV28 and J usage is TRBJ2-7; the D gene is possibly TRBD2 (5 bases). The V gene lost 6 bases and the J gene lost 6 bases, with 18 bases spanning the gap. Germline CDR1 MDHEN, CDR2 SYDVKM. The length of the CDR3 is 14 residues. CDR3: CASRSSRRVGEQYF. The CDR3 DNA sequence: TGTGCCAGCAGATCCTCCCGGCGGGTGGGCGAGCAGTACTTC.

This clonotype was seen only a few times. This chain's CDR3 is CASSGVGSGRTYEQFF. The CDR3 DNA reads as TGTGCCAGCAGTGGGGTGGGTAGCGGGAGAACCTATGAGCAGTTCTTC. The J gene is TRBJ2-1, the V gene TRBV12-3 or TRBV12-4; the match to TRBD2 covers 9 bases. This CDR3 region has 16 residues. The J segment lost 8 bases and the V segment lost 5 bases, leaving 13 bases of the junction unmatched.